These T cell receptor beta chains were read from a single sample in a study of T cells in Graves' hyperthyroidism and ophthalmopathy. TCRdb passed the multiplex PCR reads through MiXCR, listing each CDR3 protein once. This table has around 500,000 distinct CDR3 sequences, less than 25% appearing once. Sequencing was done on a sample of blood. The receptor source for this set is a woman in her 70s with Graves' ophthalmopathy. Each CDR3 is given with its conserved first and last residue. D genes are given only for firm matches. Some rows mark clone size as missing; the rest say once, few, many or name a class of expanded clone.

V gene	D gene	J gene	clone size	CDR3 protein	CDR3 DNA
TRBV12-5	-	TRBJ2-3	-	CASGFFGTDTQYF	TGTGCTAGTGGTTTTTTCGGCACAGATACGCAGTATTTT
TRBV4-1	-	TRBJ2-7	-	CASSQGAEQYF	TGCGCCAGCAGCCAAGGGGCCGAGCAGTACTTC
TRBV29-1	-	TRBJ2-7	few	CSVGAVSYEQYF	TGCAGCGTAGGGGCGGTCTCCTACGAGCAGTACTTC
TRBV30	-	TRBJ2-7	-	CAWSVPASLVEQYF	TGTGCCTGGAGTGTACCGGCCTCGCTCGTCGAGCAGTACTTC
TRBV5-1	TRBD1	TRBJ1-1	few	CASSLGRDREAFF	TGCGCCAGCAGCTTGGGCCGGGACAGGGAAGCTTTCTTT
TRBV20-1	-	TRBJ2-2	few	CSARTRSNTGELFF	TGCAGTGCTAGAACTAGGTCAAACACCGGGGAGCTGTTTTTT
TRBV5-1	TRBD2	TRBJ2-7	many	CASSLGGTSGSYEQYF	TGCGCCAGCAGCTTGGGAGGGACTAGCGGGAGTTACGAGCAGTACTTC
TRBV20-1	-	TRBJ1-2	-	CSPRVGGYTF	TGCAGTCCCCGGGTTGGAGGCTACACCTTC
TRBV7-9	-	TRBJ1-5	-	CASSRSLGLDYQPQHF	TGTGCCAGCAGTCGGAGTTTGGGTCTTGATTATCAGCCCCAGCATTTT
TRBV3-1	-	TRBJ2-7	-	CASSQDRGQTYEQYF	TGTGCCAGCAGCCAAGACCGAGGACAGACCTACGAGCAGTACTTC
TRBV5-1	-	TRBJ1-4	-	CASSLANRNEKLFF	TGCGCCAGCAGCTTGGCCAACAGAAATGAAAAACTGTTTTTT
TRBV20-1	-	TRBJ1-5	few	CSAGGKGFQPQHF	TGCAGTGCTGGAGGAAAAGGGTTTCAGCCCCAGCATTTT
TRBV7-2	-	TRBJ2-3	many	CASSLDDYRTDTQYF	TGTGCCAGCAGCTTGGACGACTATCGCACAGATACGCAGTATTTT
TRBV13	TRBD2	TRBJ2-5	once	CASSLGSGGPILQETQYF	TGTGCCAGCAGCTTAGGGTCGGGAGGGCCGATCCTCCAAGAGACCCAGTACTTC
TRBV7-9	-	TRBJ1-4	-	CASSLSGAIGNEKLFF	TGTGCCAGCAGCTTGTCGGGGGCGATCGGGAATGAAAAACTGTTTTTT
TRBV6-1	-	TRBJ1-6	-	CASADRNGYNSPLHF	TGTGCCAGCGCTGACAGGAATGGATATAATTCACCCCTCCACTTT
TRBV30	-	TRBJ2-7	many	CAWSGTGNEQYF	TGTGCCTGGAGTGGAACAGGGAACGAGCAGTACTTC
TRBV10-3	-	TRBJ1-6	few	CAISDRGNSPLHF	TGTGCCATCAGTGATCGGGGGAATTCACCCCTCCACTTT
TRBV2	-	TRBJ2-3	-	CASISNQGDTQYF	TGTGCCAGCATCTCAAACCAGGGCGATACGCAGTATTTT
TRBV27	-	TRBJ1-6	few	CASSLGAINSPLHF	TGTGCCAGCAGTTTAGGAGCGATAAATTCACCCCTCCACTTT
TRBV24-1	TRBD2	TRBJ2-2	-	CATSDPGTSGSSGTGELFF	TGTGCCACCAGTGACCCCGGGACTAGCGGGAGTTCTGGGACCGGGGAGCTGTTTTTT
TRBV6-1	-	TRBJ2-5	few	CASSRRRGRETQYF	TGTGCCAGCAGTCGGCGCAGGGGCAGAGAGACCCAGTACTTC
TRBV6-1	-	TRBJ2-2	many	CASFGGGAAGELFF	TGTGCCAGCTTCGGAGGGGGCGCGGCCGGGGAGCTGTTTTTT